These 16 T cell receptor beta chains share one sample of origin, sequenced in a study of blood T cell repertoires in COVID-19. Here immunoSEQ multiplex PCR was the method, and the copy in TCRdb shows in-frame clones only, minus some. This table holds a few hundred thousand clones, 88% found once. Sequenced: peripheral blood. These receptors came from a woman between 45 and 65 years old with COVID-19, enrolled during active disease.

The J gene is TRBJ2-7, the V gene TRBV5-1; D is perhaps TRBD1 (6 bases). This CDR3 has 13 amino acids. Germline V gene sequence: CDR1 SGHRS, CDR2 YFSETQ. V lost 7 bases and J 2 bases, leaving 13 bases between the germline ends. Written as DNA, the CDR3 is TGCGCCAGCCGAGCAGGGGAGCCCTACGAGCAGTACTTC. Amino acids: CASRAGEPYEQYF.

This clone came up a few times. J is TRBJ1-4 and V is TRBV30; D perhaps matches TRBD1 (6 bases). CDR3 length: 15 residues. Germline CDR1 and CDR2: GTSNPN and SVGIG (reference sequence). Trimming stripped 4 bases from V and 2 bases from J, with 14 bases between. The CDR3 nucleotides read TGTGCCTGGACCTTACTGACAGGCACTAATGAAAAACTGTTTTTT. Translating it yields CAWTLLTGTNEKLFF.

This chain connects TRBV6-5 to TRBJ2-1; 8 bases fit TRBD1. V was pared by 6 bases and J by 14 bases, with 9 bases of the junction left unmatched. In germline, CDR1 is MNHEY, CDR2 SVGAGI. This CDR3 comprises 12 residues. The CDR3 coding sequence is TGTGCCAGCAGAGCCCAGACAGGGGCAAAGTTCTTC. Amino acid sequence: CASRAQTGAKFF.

This CDR3 reads CALRTRTLRQSSGNTIYF. The DNA for the CDR3 is TGTGCCCTTCGGACACGCACTTTACGACAGAGCTCTGGAAACACCATATATTTT. This rearrangement joins TRBV24-1 to TRBJ1-3; maybe TRBD1 (5 bases). CDR3 length: 18 residues. The germline V gene encodes CDR1 KGHDR and CDR2 SFDVKD. The ends were cut back, 12 bases at V and 0 bases at J, with 26 bases in the middle.

The chain uses TRBV30 and TRBJ2-7, with D hard to call. V gave up 2 bases and J gave up 7 bases, with 15 bases separating them. In germline, CDR1 is GTSNPN, CDR2 SVGIG (reference sequence). The CDR3 extends over 13 amino acids. The CDR3 DNA reads as TGTGCCTGGAGTCGAATGTCGAGATGGGAGCAGTACTTC. Protein product: CAWSRMSRWEQYF.

The CDR3 loop reads CASSKSPGYEQYF. CDR3 in DNA: TGTGCCAGCAGCAAAAGCCCTGGCTACGAGCAGTACTTC. This chain uses TRBV9 with TRBJ2-7; D not certain. In germline, CDR1 is SGDLS, CDR2 YYNGEE. The CDR3 runs to 13 residues. Trimming pared 4 bases from V and 3 bases from J, leaving 11 bases between.

This chain joins TRBV14 and TRBJ2-3; a weak D match, TRBD2 (5 bases). Germline V gene sequence: CDR1 SGHDN, CDR2 FVKESK. V gave up 4 bases and J gave up 5 bases, with 10 bases separating them. The CDR3 covers 13 residues. The CDR3 bases are TGTGCCAGCAGCCTCCAACTAGGAGATACGCAGTATTTT. Protein: CASSLQLGDTQYF.

The chain joins TRBV6-5 to TRBJ2-2, with D possibly being TRBD2 (6 bases). The V end lost 2 bases, the J end lost 1 base, and 8 bases lay between the germline ends. The CDR3 is made up of 15 amino acids. From germline, CDR1 is MNHEY and CDR2 SVGAGI. CDR3 sequence reads: CASSYGTLNTGELFF. CDR3 nucleotide sequence: TGTGCCAGCAGTTACGGGACTCTGAACACCGGGGAGCTGTTTTTT.

The chain couples TRBV24-1 to TRBJ2-3; perhaps TRBD2 as D (6 bases). Germline CDR1 reads KGHDR; CDR2 reads SFDVKD. This CDR3 comprises 14 residues. The V gene lost 6 bases and the J gene lost 2 bases, with 11 bases spanning the gap. CDR3 nucleotide sequence: TGTGCCACCAGTAAAGGGAGGCACACAGATACGCAGTATTTT. As protein: CATSKGRHTDTQYF.

J is TRBJ1-6 and V is TRBV23-1; D possibly corresponds to TRBD1 (6 bases). TRBV23-1 is classed as an ORF, of uncertain function. The CDR3 runs 12 residues. V was pared by 2 bases and J by 16 bases, with 12 bases between. CDR3 nucleotides: TGCGCCAGCAGTCAAGGGGACACGAAACTCCACTTT. Amino acids: CASSQGDTKLHF.

In its sample, this clone was seen a few times. The V and J genes are TRBV19 and TRBJ2-3; a possible D gene is TRBD1 (5 bases). In germline, CDR1 is LNHDA, CDR2 SQIVND (reference sequence). Trimming stripped 7 bases from V and 2 bases from J, with 10 bases between. The CDR3 loop spans 13 amino acids. The DNA for the CDR3 is TGTGCCAGTACCACGACAGACACAGATACGCAGTATTTT. It translates to CASTTTDTDTQYF.

The J gene is TRBJ1-2, the V gene TRBV24-1; 11 nucleotides line up with TRBD1. The V and J ends lost 6 bases and 6 bases, in that order; junction bases with no gene match: 5. Germline loops: CDR1 KGHDR, CDR2 SFDVKD. The CDR3 extends over 14 amino acids. The CDR3 reads CATSSDRGLNGYTF. The CDR3 nucleotides read TGTGCCACCAGTTCGGACAGGGGGCTTAATGGCTACACCTTC.

The V call is TRBV5-1, the J call TRBJ2-7, with 14 bases matching TRBD2. The CDR3 is made up of 15 amino acids. V gave up 3 bases and J gave up 6 bases; unmatched junction bases: 5. Germline CDR1 and CDR2: SGHRS and YFSETQ. The CDR3 coding sequence is TGCGCCAGCAGCTCGACTAGCGGGGGGGAGTCCGAGCAGTACTTC. Translated: CASSSTSGGESEQYF.

The chain combines TRBV2 with TRBJ2-7; D remains unclear. CDR3 length: 14 amino acids. Germline loops: CDR1 SNHLY, CDR2 FYNNEI. Trimming pared 3 bases from V and 0 bases from J, leaving 9 bases between. The CDR3 protein is CASSEQLSSYEQYF. For the CDR3, the DNA is TGTGCCAGCAGTGAGCAGTTATCCTCCTACGAGCAGTACTTC.

V is TRBV14 and J is TRBJ1-4; D call uncertain. The germline V and J ends were trimmed by 0 bases and 1 base, with 12 bases remaining between them. This CDR3 is 17 amino acids long. Germline loops: CDR1 SGHDN, CDR2 FVKESK. This CDR3 is CASSQEREGRTNEKLFF. The CDR3 DNA reads TGTGCCAGCAGCCAAGAACGGGAAGGACGAACTAATGAAAAACTGTTTTTT.

This chain links TRBV3-1 (or the pseudogene TRBV3-2) with TRBJ2-5; no clear D gene. In germline, CDR1 is LGHDT, CDR2 YNNKEL (reference sequence). The V end was cut by 1 base, the J end by 4 bases, with 4 bases between. The CDR3 loop spans 12 amino acids. The CDR3: CASSQAGETQYF. CDR3 sequence (DNA): TGTGCCAGCAGCCAAGCCGGAGAGACCCAGTACTTC.